The 21 T cell receptor beta chains below all came from one sample that was sequenced in a study of tumor-infiltrating lymphocytes in primary liver carcinoma (dated by TCRdb to the late 2010s). Total RNA and DNA were co-extracted from about 19-30 mg of bulk tissue with the AllPrep DNA/RNA mini kit, without cell sorting. Data came from an Illumina HiSeq 2500. TCRbeta-specific cDNA was reverse-transcribed from 500 ng total RNA using a constant-region primer and ProtoScript II reverse transcriptase. The TCRbeta libraries were prepared through three rounds of nested multiplex PCR following a slightly modified ARM-PCR procedure. Each of the first two PCR rounds ran for approximately 10 cycles and used multiplex TRBV1-TRBV30 forward primers together with a Cbeta reverse primer. TCRdb handled the public reads itself, with Q25 trimming in fastp and clone calling in MiXCR, and kept productive beta chains. Duplicate CDR3 protein sequences are folded into a single record with the most common DNA and genes. The sample table shows 95,000 to 150,000 distinct CDR3 sequences, and around 60% are seen once. In total, the top ten clones hold approximately 9.9% of the sample.

The sequenced material came from liver tumor tissue from sampling region 1. What this sample's cell subset or site label stands for: tumor region T1, superior pole. These receptor sequences come from a woman aged 55-69 years with primary liver carcinoma and hepatitis B virus infection.

On this clonotype itself: Just one base apart from a much larger clone, this may be a read error. The CDR3 loop reads CVSGVGGYTDTQYF. CDR3 DNA: TGTGTCAGCGGGGTGGGCGGCTACACAGATACGCAGTATTTT. The rearrangement joins TRBV6-1 to TRBJ2-3; 7 positions agree with TRBD2. This CDR3 has 14 residues. Germline lookup yields CDR1 MNHNS and CDR2 SASEGT.

This clonotype was seen repeatedly, ten times or more. The rearrangement joins TRBV5-4 to TRBJ2-7; TRBD2 aligns across 7 bases. J lost 4 bases, V lost 4 bases, and 5 bases had no gene match. Germline V gives CDR1 SGHNT, CDR2 YYREEE (reference sequence). The CDR3 is 13 residues long. CDR3: CASSSGTLYEQYF. CDR3 sequence (DNA): TGTGCCAGCAGCAGCGGGACCTTATACGAGCAGTACTTC.

As to this clonotype: Possible read error: a much larger clone is one base away. This rearrangement joins TRBV6-2 or TRBV6-3 to TRBJ2-6, with TRBD2 as a possible D gene (6 bases). Germline values: CDR1 MNHEY, CDR2 SVGEGT. The CDR3 contains 16 residues. Trimming shortened V by 8 bases and J by 4 bases, and 18 bases separated the two germline ends. CDR3: CASGDTGAPGANVLTF. The CDR3 DNA sequence: TGTGCCAGCGGTGACACGGGAGCCCCCGGGGCCAACGTCCTGACTTTC.

This clonotype was picked up one time. Just one base apart from a much larger clone, this may be a read error. The chain joins TRBV28 to TRBJ1-4; possible D gene TRBD1, 5 bases. Germline V gives CDR1 MDHEN, CDR2 SYDVKM. This CDR3 has 18 residues. The CDR3 coding sequence is TGTGCCAGCAGTTTATTCCATTCTCTCGGGACGGTAAATGGAAAACTGTTTTTT. Residues: CASSLFHSLGTVNGKLFF. Filled out from reference TRBV28 and TRBJ1-4, the complete variable domain reads DVKVTQSSRYLVKRTGEKVFLECVQDMDHENMFWYRQDPGLGLRLIYFSYDVKMKEKGDIPEGYSVSREKKERFSLILESASTNQTSMYLCASSLFHSLGTVNGKLFFGSGTQLSVL.

A note on this clonotype: At one end, the junction sequence differs from germline, possibly due to a read error. V and J are TRBV7-8 and TRBJ1-5; D perhaps matches TRBD1 (5 bases). The length of the CDR3 is 16 residues. CDR1 SGHVS and CDR2 FQNEAQ come from the germline V gene. The CDR3 sequence: CASSSLAGTGNQPQHF. As DNA, the CDR3 is TGTGCCAGCAGCTCGTTGGCGGGGACGGGCAATCAGCCCCAACATTTT. Together with reference TRBV7-8 and TRBJ1-5, the CDR3 gives the full variable domain: GAGVSQSPRYKVAKRGQDVALRCDPISGHVSLFWYQQALGQGPEFLTYFQNEAQLDKSGLPSDRFFAERPEGSVSTLKIQRTQQEDSAVYLCASSSLAGTGNQPQHFGDGTRLSIL.

To note about this clonotype: Possible read error: a much larger clone is one base away. The chain recombines TRBV29-1 with TRBJ2-3, with a weak D call TRBD2 (6 bases). This CDR3 is 13 amino acids long. CDR1 SQVTM and CDR2 ANQGSEA come from the germline V gene. CDR3 DNA sequence: TGCAGCGTTGAAGACAGGACTACAGATACGAAGTATTTT. Protein product: CSVEDRTTDTKYF.

On this clonotype itself: A read error is likely, as this CDR3 ends without the conserved phenylalanine or tryptophan. V gene TRBV29-1 combines with J gene TRBJ2-1, with D unresolved. Germline V gene lookup returns CDR1 SQVTM and CDR2 ANQGSEA. The CDR3 covers 14 residues. In DNA, the CDR3 is TGCAGTGTTGACCTGGAAGGTATGGGAAATGAGCAGTTCCTC. This translates into CSVDLEGMGNEQFL.

For this clonotype: A read error is possible here, since a much larger clone lies one base away. A read error is likely, as this CDR3 ends without the conserved phenylalanine or tryptophan. V is TRBV29-1 and J is TRBJ2-1; 8 positions agree with TRBD2. Germline V gene sequence: CDR1 SQVTM, CDR2 ANQGSEA. This CDR3 spans 14 amino acids. After removal of 6 bases from V and 3 bases from J, the junction contained 7 bases not matched to a gene. In DNA form, the CDR3 reads TGCAGCGTCGAGCGGGGGAGGGACTACAATGAGCAGTTCATC. Protein sequence: CSVERGRDYNEQFI.

This clonotype was detected only a few times. This CDR3 fails to terminate in the conserved phenylalanine or tryptophan, so it likely reflects a read error. The chain uses TRBV6-5 and TRBJ1-6; D unclear. The V gene lost 6 bases and the J gene lost 8 bases, with 14 bases spanning the gap. The CDR3 is made up of 14 amino acids. Germline V lookup: CDR1 MNHEY, CDR2 SVGAGI. For the CDR3, the DNA is TGTGCCAGCAGCCACGGGAGGCCCTATTCACCCCTCCACTCT. Translating gives CASSHGRPYSPLHS.

A word on this clonotype: At one boundary the junction diverges from the germline segment, which might be a read error. J is TRBJ2-5 and V is TRBV11-2; no firm D call. The CDR3 runs to 13 residues. Germline CDR1 SGHAT, CDR2 FQNNGV. CDR3 sequence: CDSILGLGETQYF. As DNA, the CDR3 is TGTGACAGCATCTTAGGGCTAGGAGAGACCCAGTACTTC.

As for this clonotype: Given a much more abundant clone one base away, this may be a read error. In this CDR3 the conserved last residue, phenylalanine or tryptophan, is missing, so a read error is likely. This chain joins TRBV6-1 and TRBJ1-5; D is possibly TRBD1 (5 bases). CDR1 is MNHNS, CDR2 SASEGT, per germline. CDR3 length equals 17 residues. V was trimmed by 6 bases and J by 0 bases, leaving 18 bases between them. In DNA, the CDR3 is TGTGCCAGCAGGAGGGTGGGGGGGAGGATTAGCAATCAGCCCCAGCATCTT. Its translation: CASRRVGGRISNQPQHL.

The V and J genes are TRBV12-3 or TRBV12-4 and TRBJ2-7; weak D call: TRBD2 (6 bases). This CDR3 contains 16 residues. V lost 2 bases to trimming and J lost 6 bases, with 20 bases between them. DNA for the CDR3: TGTGCCAGCAGTTTATTTCCCTCGGGAGTAAGGGCCGAGCAGTACTTC. Protein sequence: CASSLFPSGVRAEQYF.

The V call is TRBV21-1, the J call TRBJ2-7; the table's D call, TRBD1, was not checked against the DNA. TRBV21-1 is noted as a pseudogene. CDR3 length equals 14 residues. CDR3 loop: CANSKATGGYEQYF. The DNA of the CDR3 is TGTGCCAACAGCAAAGCGACAGGGGGCTACGAGCAGTACTTC.

This clonotype was found once. Germline and junction disagree at one end, which may indicate a read error. The V and J genes are TRBV11-2 and TRBJ1-2; D is unresolved. CDR1 is SGHAT and CDR2 is FQNNGV in the germline V gene. This CDR3 region has 13 residues. In DNA, the CDR3 is TGTGCCAGCAGCTTAGGGGCCGATTTTGTCTACGCCTTC. Protein: CASSLGADFVYAF.

This clonotype was detected only a few times. This could be a read error, since a much larger clone is one nucleotide away. The rearrangement uses TRBV5-4 and TRBJ1-1; 8 bases match TRBD1. The length of the CDR3 is 14 residues. V was pared by 0 bases and J by 5 bases, with 3 bases of the junction left unmatched. The germline CDR1 and CDR2 sequences are SGHNT and YYREEE (reference sequence). The chain's CDR3 is CASSLDRGRTEAFF. CDR3 coding DNA: TGTGCCAGCAGCTTGGACAGGGGGAGGACTGAAGCTTTCTTT.

As for this clonotype: A single base separates this from a much larger clone, so it may be a read error. This chain joins TRBV28 and TRBJ2-1, with D possibly matching TRBD2 (6 bases). In germline, CDR1 is MDHEN, CDR2 SYDVKM. The CDR3 is 14 amino acids. The CDR3 region is CTSRSGTRYNEQFF. The CDR3 DNA sequence: TGTACCAGCAGATCCGGGACTCGCTACAATGAGCAGTTCTTC.

As concerns this clonotype: With a much larger clone just one base away, this may be a read error. The J gene is TRBJ2-3, the V gene TRBV6-2 or TRBV6-3; D call uncertain. The CDR3 is made up of 11 amino acids. The germline gives CDR1 MNHEY, CDR2 SVGEGT. The V end lost 10 bases, the J end lost 11 bases, and 16 bases lay between the germline ends. The CDR3 reads CANPAVEMQYF. The CDR3 DNA reads as TGTGCCAACCCGGCCGTAGAGATGCAGTATTTT.

The chain couples TRBV11-2 to TRBJ2-7; D is possibly TRBD1 or TRBD2 (5 bases each). Germline V gene lookup returns CDR1 SGHAT and CDR2 FQNNGV. This CDR3 region has 15 residues. V was clipped by 0 bases and J by 3 bases, with 12 bases between them. The CDR3 DNA reads TGTGCCAGCAGCTTAGAGGGGGATATGATCTACGAGCAGTACTTC. It specifies CASSLEGDMIYEQYF.

This clonotype was seen a few times. It may be a read error: a sequence one base away is much more abundant. The rearrangement uses TRBV14 and TRBJ1-2; 12 bases are shared with TRBD1. The CDR3 is 14 amino acids. With 4 bases clipped from V and 9 bases from J, the junction kept 6 bases outside the gene matches. CDR1 is SGHDN and CDR2 is FVKESK in the germline V gene. CDR3 region: CASSPGQGAACYTF. The CDR3 DNA is TGTGCCAGCAGCCCGGGACAGGGGGCAGCATGCTACACCTTC.

On this clonotype itself: Since no conserved phenylalanine or tryptophan closes the CDR3, a read error is the likely cause. The DNA is omitted, as the CDR3 cannot be located on it reliably, and the CDR3 follows TCRdb's listing. This chain uses TRBV6-2 or TRBV6-3 with TRBJ2-7; the table's D call, TRBD1, has no DNA check behind it. Counting both end residues, the CDR3 totals 15 amino acids. CDR1 and CDR2 (germline): MNHEY, SVGEGT. This CDR3 is CASTFRQGRNYEQHL.

About this clonotype: An end of the junction does not agree with germline; a read error may underlie this. The chain employs TRBV11-2 and TRBJ2-1; TRBD2 might be the D (6 bases). The length of the CDR3 is 15 residues. CDR1 is SGHAT and CDR2 is FQNNGV in the germline V gene. CDR3 amino acids: CANSSPRTNGNEQFF. CDR3 nucleotides: TGTGCCAACAGCTCACCTCGGACTAACGGCAATGAGCAGTTCTTC.